A selection of T cell receptor beta chains follows, all from one sample in a study of T cell responses to AZD1222 COVID-19 vaccine. Sequenced by immunoSEQ multiplex PCR; TCRdb stores in-frame clones only, minus some. Counted here are approximately 120,000 clones, 88% occurring once; the ten biggest clones make up approximately 6%. The sample consisted of peripheral blood, taken 28 days after the second AZD1222 dose. These receptors came from an adult who received the AZD1222 COVID-19 vaccine. Each CDR3 is given with its conserved first and last residue. Fields, in order: V gene, J gene, D gene, clone size, CDR3 DNA, CDR3 protein. A D gene is named only where the DNA matches it firmly. Only some rows state a clone size, as once, few, many or a class for expanded clones.

TRBV12-3/TRBV12-4	TRBJ1-2	.	.	TGTGCCAGCAGGGGGCAAGTTGGCTACACCTTC	CASRGQVGYTF
TRBV5-1	TRBJ1-1	TRBD1	.	TGCGCCAGTTCCCAGGGGGCTGGGGACACTGAAGCTTTCTTT	CASSQGAGDTEAFF
TRBV7-3	TRBJ2-2	.	.	TGTGCCAGCAGCATTATGGACTCCTCCGGGGAGCTGTTTTTT	CASSIMDSSGELFF
TRBV30	TRBJ1-4	TRBD1	.	TGTGCCTCGGATTCCAGGGGGACAGGTGAAAAACTGTTTTTT	CASDSRGTGEKLFF
TRBV5-6	TRBJ1-1	TRBD1	once	TGTGCCAGCAGCGCCTACAGGGGGATGAACACTGAAGCTTTCTTT	CASSAYRGMNTEAFF
TRBV27	TRBJ1-5	.	.	TGTGCCAGCAGTTTATCGGTAGAGCAGCCCCAGCATTTT	CASSLSVEQPQHF
TRBV5-1	TRBJ1-4	.	.	TGCGCCAGCAGCTTACAGGCGGGGGAAGAAAAACTGTTTTTT	CASSLQAGEEKLFF
TRBV3-1/TRBV3-2	TRBJ1-6	.	.	TGTGCCAGCAGCCAAGAATGGGGGAATTCACCCCTCCACTTT	CASSQEWGNSPLHF
TRBV27	TRBJ1-5	.	.	TGCCCACCCCGGGGCCAAATTGCCGATAGCAATCAGCCCCAGCATTTT	CPPRGQIADSNQPQHF
TRBV28	TRBJ2-1	TRBD1	.	TGTGCCAGCAACCTACAGGGGACCCTCTACAATGAGCAGTTCTTC	CASNLQGTLYNEQFF
TRBV27	TRBJ2-1	TRBD2	.	TGTGCCAGCAGTCATGGGACTAGCGGGAGCGGTGAGCAGTTCTTC	CASSHGTSGSGEQFF
TRBV5-6	TRBJ1-2	.	.	TGTGCCAGCAGCTTGGGATCCGGGGCCACCTATGGCTACACCTTC	CASSLGSGATYGYTF
TRBV27	TRBJ1-4	.	.	TGTGCCACCAAAGGGAAGGGGCTTGCCCCTAATGAAAAACTGTTTTTT	CATKGKGLAPNEKLFF
TRBV18	TRBJ1-1	.	.	TGTGCCAGCTCACGAAGGGCAGGGGATCTGAACACTGAAGCTTTCTTT	CASSRRAGDLNTEAFF
TRBV28	TRBJ1-2	TRBD1	.	TGTGCCAGCGAGGGCCGGACAGGGGTCGGCTACACCTTC	CASEGRTGVGYTF
TRBV29-1	TRBJ2-1	TRBD2	.	TGCAGCGTTGAAGTAGCGGGAGGCGGTGAGCAGTTCTTC	CSVEVAGGGEQFF
TRBV10-3	TRBJ2-3	.	.	TGTGCCATCAGTGGACAACAGGAGGTTACAGATACGCAGTATTTT	CAISGQQEVTDTQYF